What follows describes a single T cell receptor beta chain. The antigen is not known. CDR1 and CDR2 from the germline V gene are MNHNY and SVGAGI (reference sequence). V shed 2 bases and J shed 3 bases, with 10 bases lying between them. This CDR3 spans 15 amino acids. The entry originates in a study of shared clonotypes between healthy human individuals. Naive-designated CD8 cells lacked CD45RO, were positively enriched for CCR7, and omitted terminally differentiated effector memory CD45RA+ cells. The deep-level immunoSEQ assay was used. Assay: immunoSEQ multiplex PCR; the TCRdb copy retains only in-frame clones and omits some. The sample includes about 2.1 million clones, 85% to 95% seen only once; the top ten take approximately 1.7%. Study-level findings and limits: A few donors showed sharing of 4.5% to 5% of naive CD4 clonotypes. Compared with memory subsets, naive subsets generally had larger estimated richness.

Material: naive CD8+ T cells from PBMCs. The source of this sequence is a man aged 18 to 30 in good health. Some clones in this sample may be carry-over from other donors' samples. V gene TRBV6-6 combines with J gene TRBJ2-2; weak D call: TRBD1 (5 bases). The DNA of the CDR3 is TGTGCCAGCAGTTACAAACAGGCGTACACCGGGGAGCTGTTTTTT. This codes for CASSYKQAYTGELFF.